This T cell receptor (beta chain) was recovered during a study of cytomegalovirus exposure and HLA in healthy donors. Per the germline V gene, CDR1 is SGHVS and CDR2 is FNYEAQ. V was cut by 0 bases and J by 1 base, with 3 bases left in between. There are 13 residues in the CDR3. Primers for the PCR totalled 60 Vbeta and 13 Jbeta. Sequenced by immunoSEQ multiplex PCR; TCRdb stores in-frame clones only, minus some. The sample holds around 150,000 clones, approximately 60% seen once. The clonotype was recovered from a woman aged 40 to 55 in good health and CMV-seronegative. The sequencing sample was made of PBMCs. The V and J genes are TRBV7-6 and TRBJ1-1; no definite D call. The CDR3: CASSLAANTEAFF. In DNA, the CDR3 is TGTGCCAGCAGCTTAGCGGCGAACACTGAAGCTTTCTTT.